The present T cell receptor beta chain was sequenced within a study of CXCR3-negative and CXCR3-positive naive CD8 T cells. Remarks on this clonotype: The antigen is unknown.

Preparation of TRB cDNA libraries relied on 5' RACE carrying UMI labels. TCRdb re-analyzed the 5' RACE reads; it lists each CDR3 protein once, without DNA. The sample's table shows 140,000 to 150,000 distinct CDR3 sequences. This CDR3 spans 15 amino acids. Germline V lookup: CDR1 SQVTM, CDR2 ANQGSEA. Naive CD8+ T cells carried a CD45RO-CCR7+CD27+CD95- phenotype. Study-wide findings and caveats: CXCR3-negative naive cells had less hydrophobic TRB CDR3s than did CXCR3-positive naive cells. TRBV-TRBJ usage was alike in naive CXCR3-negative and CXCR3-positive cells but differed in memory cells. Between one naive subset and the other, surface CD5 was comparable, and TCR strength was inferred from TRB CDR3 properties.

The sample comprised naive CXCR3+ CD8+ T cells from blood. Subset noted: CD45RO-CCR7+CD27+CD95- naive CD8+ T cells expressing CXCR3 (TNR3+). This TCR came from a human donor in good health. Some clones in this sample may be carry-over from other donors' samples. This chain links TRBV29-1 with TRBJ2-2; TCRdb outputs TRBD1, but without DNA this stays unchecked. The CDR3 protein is CSVEVRGRAARELFF.